The clone carrying this T cell receptor (beta chain) was observed a handful of times. Its antigen is still unknown. This entry is derived from a study of identical twins. Study-wide points: The study reached conclusions through statistical analysis that was cross-sectional, not following the same donors.

TCRdb redid the calling of the 5' RACE reads with MiXCR, one entry per CDR3 protein. The data show about 660,000 distinct CDR3 sequences, with 8.5% to 9% seen just once and 0.98% held by the top ten. The CDR3 totals 18 residues. Per germline, CDR1 SGDLS and CDR2 YYNGEE. V lost 2 bases to trimming and J lost 4 bases; unmatched junction nucleotides: 9. Everyone who donated was a healthy Caucasian. The same data also went into a second study, on yellow fever vaccine responses in identical twins. That paper notes: Convergence reportedly seemed to mark part of the twins' vaccine T cell response, with personalization marking the rest.

Sequenced: PBMCs. V and J are TRBV9 and TRBJ2-3, with 14 bases that match TRBD2. This clonotype originated in a woman aged 18 to 35 in good health. CDR3 loop: CASSVGLAGATLADTQYF. For the CDR3, the DNA is TGTGCCAGCAGCGTGGGACTAGCGGGGGCGACCCTCGCAGATACGCAGTATTTT.